This T cell receptor beta chain was recovered during a study of blood T cell repertoires in COVID-19. This clone was counted a single time. The repertoire was sequenced with immunoSEQ multiplex PCR; TCRdb's copy has only in-frame clones and lacks some. Here the sample spans 150,000 to 200,000 clones, about nine tenths being singletons. The CDR3 is 18 residues long. CDR1 and CDR2 from the germline V gene are MGHRA and YSYEKL. Germline trimming cut 6 bases from V and 3 bases from J; bases unmatched to any gene: 15. The chain recombines TRBV4-1 with TRBJ1-5; 9 nucleotides match TRBD1. This clonotype was obtained from a woman aged 55-69 years with COVID-19, enrolled during active disease. The sequenced sample consisted of peripheral blood. The CDR3: CASSQPPSGQGNNQPQHF. DNA for the CDR3: TGCGCCAGCAGTCAACCACCCTCGGGACAGGGTAACAATCAGCCCCAGCATTTT.